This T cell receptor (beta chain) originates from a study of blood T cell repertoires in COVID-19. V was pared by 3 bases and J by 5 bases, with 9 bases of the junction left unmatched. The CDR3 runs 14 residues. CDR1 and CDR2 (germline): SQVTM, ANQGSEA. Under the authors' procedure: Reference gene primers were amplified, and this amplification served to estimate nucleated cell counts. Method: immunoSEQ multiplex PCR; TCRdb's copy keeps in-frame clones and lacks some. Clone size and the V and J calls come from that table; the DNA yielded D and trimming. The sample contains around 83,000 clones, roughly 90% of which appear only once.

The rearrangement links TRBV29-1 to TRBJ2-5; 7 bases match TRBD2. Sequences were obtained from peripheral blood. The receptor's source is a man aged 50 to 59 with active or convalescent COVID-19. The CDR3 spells CSVDLAGAGETQYF. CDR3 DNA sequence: TGCAGCGTTGATTTAGCGGGCGCCGGGGAGACCCAGTACTTC.